The clone carrying this T cell receptor (beta chain) was found a few times. Its antigen is unknown. The sample is drawn from a study of identical twins. Study-level points and caveats: Rather than following the same donors, the conclusions depended on cross-sectional statistical analysis. Beta out-of-frame sequences showed weaker excess twin sharing. For out-of-frame alpha sequences shared by twins, low generation probability was in excess.

V gave up 3 bases and J gave up 2 bases, with 14 bases separating them. In germline, CDR1 is DFQATT, CDR2 SNEGSKA (reference sequence). The CDR3 has 15 amino acids. TCRdb ran MiXCR on the 5' RACE reads and lists one entry per CDR3 protein. Among some 1,700,000 distinct CDR3 sequences, about 30% were seen once, and the ten largest hold about 0.25%. The specimen was cord blood. The receptor's source is a newborn girl in good health. V gene TRBV20-1 combines with J gene TRBJ1-5; D not resolved. The DNA of the CDR3 is TGCAGTGCTAGGGCCCGAACCGGGGGCAATCAGCCCCAGCATTTT. Translating it yields CSARARTGGNQPQHF.